The 6 T cell receptor beta chains below all came from one sample that was sequenced in a study of graft-versus-host responses after intestinal transplantation (dated by TCRdb to the early 2020s). The library was produced with the immunoSEQ multiplex PCR assay. TCRdb holds this immuneACCESS table with in-frame rearrangements only. Some clones are missing; in checked studies, unresolved V genes explain under half, and the rest has no known cause. The sample includes approximately 37,000 clones, with around nine tenths observed a single time. Around 6.8% of the sample belongs to the ten largest clones. Specimen: PBMCs, collected about 270 days after transplant. The receptor set was obtained from a human patient who received an intestinal transplant, so some T cells may come from the graft donor.

The chain joins TRBV6-1 to TRBJ1-1; D unclear. Germline-derived CDR1 and CDR2 are MNHNS and SASEGT. The CDR3 sequence is 12 residues long. V was clipped by 4 bases and J by 10 bases, with 13 bases between them. CDR3: CASSAGLGGAFF. CDR3 bases: TGTGCCAGCAGTGCCGGACTAGGCGGAGCTTTCTTT.

The sample holds a few counts of this clone. This chain joins TRBV5-4 and TRBJ2-6; D gene ambiguous. V was clipped by 0 bases and J by 2 bases, with 3 bases between them. Germline V gene data show CDR1 as SGHNT and CDR2 as YYREEE (reference sequence). The CDR3 has 14 residues. The CDR3 nucleotides read TGTGCCAGCAGCTTGGCAGCTGGGGCCAACGTCCTGACTTTC. It is translated as CASSLAAGANVLTF.

The chain uses TRBV5-6 and TRBJ1-2; 10 bases match TRBD1. This CDR3 spans 14 amino acids. Germline V gene lookup returns CDR1 SGHDT and CDR2 YYEEEE. V dropped 2 bases and J dropped 7; count of bases not matched to a gene: 5. CDR3 nucleotides: TGTGCCAGCAGCTTAGGGGACAGGGGCGCTGGCTACACCTTC. Translation gives CASSLGDRGAGYTF.

The V and J genes are TRBV7-8 and TRBJ1-6; D unresolved. V lost 0 bases, J lost 10 bases, and 10 bases lay in between. CDR1 and CDR2 (germline): SGHVS, FQNEAQ. The CDR3 extends over 14 amino acids. CDR3 protein: CASSLARDRSPLHF. The DNA for the CDR3 is TGTGCCAGCAGCTTAGCCCGGGATCGCTCACCCCTCCACTTT.

This clone was picked up one time. The gene calls are TRBV7-6 and TRBJ2-7, with D hard to call. Trimming left V 2 bases short and J 4 bases short, with 21 bases between. The CDR3 is 17 amino acids. Germline CDR1 and CDR2: SGHVS and FNYEAQ. CDR3 amino acids: CASSLYPPYSTTYEQYF. In DNA, the CDR3 is TGTGCCAGCAGCTTATATCCGCCCTATTCTACCACTTACGAGCAGTACTTC.

The chain uses TRBV5-4 and TRBJ2-7, with 8 bases matching TRBD1. The CDR3 is made up of 14 amino acids. V shed 5 bases, J shed 5 bases, and the junction held 9 bases outside the gene matches. The germline V gene has CDR1 SGHNT and CDR2 YYREEE (reference sequence). The CDR3 DNA reads TGTGCCAGCAGTTGGGACAGGCCCTCTGACGAGCAGTACTTC. This sequence encodes CASSWDRPSDEQYF.